This T cell receptor (beta chain) came from a study of glioma-infiltrating T cells. Study-level results: Tissue-blood divergence was below expectation in non-neoplastic patients, above in gliomas.

Amplification of TCR alpha and beta CDR3 regions from RNA used iRepertoire nested multiplex PCR. Tissue mRNA or PBMC total RNA, roughly 100-400 ng, went into one-step reverse transcription and amplification. TCRdb re-analysed the multiplex PCR reads in MiXCR, keeping a single row per CDR3 protein. The sample has 5,000 to 7,000 distinct CDR3 sequences, nearly 45% seen once. As concerns this clonotype: Its target is unknown.

The length of the CDR3 is 15 residues. Losses at the gene ends were 1 base for V and 3 bases for J; bases not matched to a gene: 0. Germline CDR1 is SGHTA and CDR2 is FQGNSA. The receptor's source is a human donor with low-grade glioma or glioblastoma, undergoing nonglioma brain surgery, or in good health (not recorded which). This chain links TRBV7-2 with TRBJ2-1; TRBD2 agrees at 10 bases. The sample comprised glioma tissue, nonneoplastic brain tissue, or PBMCs (not recorded which). The CDR3 DNA is TGTGCCAGCAGCTTAGGGACTAGCGGCTACAATGAGCAGTTCTTC. Residues: CASSLGTSGYNEQFF.